These T cell receptor beta chains were read from a single sample in a study of blood T cell repertoires in COVID-19. Only in-frame clones appear in the TCRdb table, and some are missing; sequencing was by immunoSEQ multiplex PCR. The sample lists about 190,000 clones; approximately 81% were seen once. Sequences were obtained from peripheral blood. Every receptor here comes from a human donor in a cohort sampled during active COVID-19. CDR3s include the opening cysteine and the closing phenylalanine or tryptophan. The order of the fields is V gene, J gene, D gene, clone size, CDR3 DNA, CDR3 protein. The D gene is left open where the match is weak. A clone size is listed for some rows: how often the clone was seen (once, few, many), or a class if it is expanded.

TRBV29-1	TRBJ1-2	NA	NA	TGCAGCGTTGTTCTACAGCCTCATGGCTACACCTTC	CSVVLQPHGYTF
TRBV5-1	TRBJ2-1	TRBD2	NA	TGCGCCAGCAGCGGAACCGGGAGGCCCAATGAGCAGTTCTTC	CASSGTGRPNEQFF
TRBV7-8	TRBJ1-1	NA	few	TGTGCCAGCAGCGAAACTGCGGGTTTCCCTGAAGCTTTCTTT	CASSETAGFPEAFF
TRBV18	TRBJ2-1	NA	NA	TGTGCCAGCTCACCAGAACAGAGCTCCTACAATGAGCAGTTCTTC	CASSPEQSSYNEQFF
TRBV28	TRBJ1-5	TRBD1	few	TGTGCCAGCATCAGACAGGGGTACAATCAGCCCCAGCATTTT	CASIRQGYNQPQHF
TRBV19	TRBJ1-3	NA	few	TGTGCCAGTAGTATAGTGGAAAGGGGTACCGGAAACACCATATATTTT	CASSIVERGTGNTIYF
TRBV28	TRBJ1-4	NA	NA	TGTGCCAGCAGTTCCCCGGGAGTCTTAAGGAATGAAAAACTGTTTTTT	CASSSPGVLRNEKLFF
TRBV6-4	TRBJ2-2	TRBD1	NA	TGTGCCAGCAGTGTTGGACAGGGCGACACCGGGGAGCTGTTTTTT	CASSVGQGDTGELFF
TRBV5-6	TRBJ2-7	NA	NA	TGTGCCAGCAGCTTACGGGGAAGGTACGAGCAGTACTTC	CASSLRGRYEQYF
TRBV4-2	TRBJ2-2	NA	few	TGTGCCAGCAGCCCATCGGACATCGCGAACACCGGGGAGCTGTTTTTT	CASSPSDIANTGELFF
TRBV24-1	TRBJ2-6	NA	few	TGTGCCACCAGTGATCTAAGTACGGGGTCTGGGGCCAACGTCCTGACTTTC	CATSDLSTGSGANVLTF
TRBV6-5	TRBJ2-2	TRBD1	NA	TGTGCCAGCAGTCGGAGGACAGGGGAGAGCGGGGAGCTGTTTTTT	CASSRRTGESGELFF
TRBV10-3	TRBJ2-7	NA	NA	TGTGCCAACTCTCGGGAACCTCGTTACGAGCAGTACTTC	CANSREPRYEQYF
TRBV27	TRBJ1-2	NA	NA	TGTGCCAGCAGCCTTGGGGGCCAGACGAGGGGCTACACCTTC	CASSLGGQTRGYTF
TRBV7-3	TRBJ1-1	NA	NA	TGTGCCAGCAGCTTAATACCGGGGGGCGGATTGGGTGAAGCTTTCTTT	CASSLIPGGGLGEAFF
TRBV11-3	TRBJ2-5	NA	NA	TGTGCCAGCAGCTTAGGCAGAAAAGAGACCCAGTACTTC	CASSLGRKETQYF
TRBV5-1	TRBJ2-1	TRBD2	NA	TGCGCCAGCGCAGGACTAGCGGGAGGAAATGAGCAGTTCTTC	CASAGLAGGNEQFF
TRBV6-1	TRBJ1-4	TRBD1	NA	TGTGCCAGCAGTGAGGACAGGTTTAATGAAAAACTGTTTTTT	CASSEDRFNEKLFF
TRBV12-3/TRBV12-4	TRBJ1-1	NA	NA	TGTGCCAGCAGTCAGGGGCCCCGAGGAGCTTTCTTT	CASSQGPRGAFF
TRBV24-1	TRBJ2-1	NA	NA	TGTGCCACCAGTGATAGGGGGTTTGAGTACAATGAGCAGTTCTTC	CATSDRGFEYNEQFF
TRBV4-2	TRBJ2-6	NA	NA	TGTGCCAGCAGCCAAGATATGTCTTCTGGGGCCAACGTCCTGACTTTC	CASSQDMSSGANVLTF
TRBV7-8	TRBJ2-5	NA	NA	TGTGCCAGCAGCTTAAGGGAACACAGGGGAGGGACCCAGTACTTC	CASSLREHRGGTQYF
TRBV20-1	TRBJ2-7	TRBD1	once	TGCAGTGCTAGTTTCCGGGACAGGGGTTCCTACGAGCAGTACTTC	CSASFRDRGSYEQYF
TRBV23-1	TRBJ1-5	NA	NA	TGCGCCAGCAGTCCCCTGCCCGGTGGTAGCAATCAGCCCCAGCATTTT	CASSPLPGGSNQPQHF
TRBV28	TRBJ2-4	NA	once	TGTGCCAGCAGTTTGGCCGGACAGCTAGCCAAAAACATTCAGTACTTC	CASSLAGQLAKNIQYF
TRBV9	TRBJ2-3	NA	NA	TGTGCCAGCAGCCCTCTGACTAGTGGGATAGGAGATACGCAGTATTTT	CASSPLTSGIGDTQYF
TRBV5-1	TRBJ2-1	TRBD2	NA	TGCGCCAGCAGCTTCGGACTAGCGGGAGAGGGTGAGCAGTTCTTC	CASSFGLAGEGEQFF
TRBV27	TRBJ1-1	NA	NA	TGTGCCACCGCCGGGACACTGAACACTGAAGCTTTCTTT	CATAGTLNTEAFF
TRBV24-1	TRBJ2-2	NA	NA	TGTGCCACCAGTGAAGTGGGCCGGGGTAGGCCTTCCGGGGAGCTGTTTTTT	CATSEVGRGRPSGELFF
TRBV5-1	TRBJ2-5	TRBD2	NA	TGCGCCAGCAGGCTCGGGACTAGCGGAATCCAAGAGACCCAGTACTTC	CASRLGTSGIQETQYF
TRBV29-1	TRBJ1-1	NA	once	TGCAGCGTCGTAGGGTTGCCTAGCCTGCGAGCTTTCTTT	CSVVGLPSLRAFF
TRBV18	TRBJ1-5	NA	NA	TGTGCCAGCTCAGCAGCGGGTATTCTTACGAATCAGCCCCAGCATTTT	CASSAAGILTNQPQHF
TRBV7-9	TRBJ2-1	NA	NA	TGTGCCAGCAGCTTAGCGTTTTTATCGCAGTTCTTC	CASSLAFLSQFF
TRBV6-6	TRBJ1-3	NA	NA	TGTGCCAGCCAAACCCAGGGTTACGGTGGAAACACCATATATTTT	CASQTQGYGGNTIYF
TRBV11-3	TRBJ2-1	NA	NA	TGTGCCAGCAGCCGTATGGCGGGACGTAACAATGAGCAGTTCTTC	CASSRMAGRNNEQFF
TRBV11-2	TRBJ2-7	TRBD1	once	TGTGCCAGCAGCCCTATCCGGAGACAGGGAACCTACGAGCAGTACTTC	CASSPIRRQGTYEQYF
TRBV5-4	TRBJ2-7	NA	NA	TGTGCCAGCAGCTCGACAAACTCCGTCGAGCAGTACTTC	CASSSTNSVEQYF
TRBV6-4	TRBJ1-3	NA	NA	TGTGCCACCAGGGGCCCTGGAAACACCATATATTTT	CATRGPGNTIYF
TRBV28	TRBJ2-3	NA	NA	TGTGCCAGCAGTTTTTCCAGGGGTGGGGATACGCAGTATTTT	CASSFSRGGDTQYF
TRBV6-1	TRBJ1-3	NA	NA	TGTGCCAGCAGTGAAGGAAGGGGAACTGGAAACACCATATATTTT	CASSEGRGTGNTIYF
TRBV6-6	TRBJ1-5	TRBD1	NA	TGTGCCAGCAGTACAACAGGGGGATATGGGCCCCAGCATTTT	CASSTTGGYGPQHF
TRBV19	TRBJ1-5	NA	NA	TGTGCCAGTAGTATACTGGGGGCGTGGGGCAATCAGCCCCAGCATTTT	CASSILGAWGNQPQHF
TRBV11-2	TRBJ1-1	NA	NA	TGTGCCAGCAGCTTAGATGAGGTCACTGAAGCTTTCTTT	CASSLDEVTEAFF
TRBV4-1	TRBJ2-1	TRBD2	once	TGCGCCAGCAGCCTCACTAGCGGGAACTACAATGAGCAGTTCTTC	CASSLTSGNYNEQFF
TRBV19	TRBJ1-1	NA	NA	TGTGCCAGTAGTACAGGGGACATGAACACTGAAGCTTTCTTT	CASSTGDMNTEAFF
TRBV5-1	TRBJ1-2	TRBD1	few	TGCGCCAGCAGCTTCCAGGGGGAAGGCTACACCTTC	CASSFQGEGYTF